The clone carrying this T cell receptor beta chain showed up just a few times. What it binds is not known. Trimming cost V 5 bases and J 3 bases; bases outside gene matches: 6. Germline V CDR1 and CDR2: SGHTA, FQGNSA. The CDR3 extends over 14 amino acids. Clones were sequenced by immunoSEQ multiplex PCR, and TCRdb holds only the in-frame ones, with some missing. The table includes about 79,000 clones, about 90% detected once. These data come from a study of T cell responses to AZD1222 COVID-19 vaccine. Findings and limits, study-wide: The study sampled repertoires only after the peak T cell response. White British people made up most donors, females outnumbered males, and clonal diversity was possibly underestimated. In the spike-specific TCR repertoire, nearly half reportedly target unmutated variant regions.

The J gene is TRBJ2-7, the V gene TRBV7-2, with 8 bases fitting TRBD1. The source of this sequence is an adult in good health. Sample: peripheral blood, taken on day 0 of MenACWY control vaccination. DNA of the CDR3: TGTGCCAGCAGCCTCTCGACAGGGGACTACGAGCAGTACTTC. Amino acids: CASSLSTGDYEQYF.